This entry lists 28 T cell receptor beta chains sequenced from one sample in a study of cytomegalovirus exposure and HLA in healthy donors (dated by TCRdb to about 2017). The library was generated by the immunoSEQ multiplex PCR assay. A mixture of 60 forward primers for TCR Vbeta segments and 13 reverse primers for TCR Jbeta segments was used in the multiplex PCR. Sourced from immuneACCESS, this table was stored by TCRdb with only in-frame sequences that have V and J called. A share of the clones is absent; for the studies checked, an unresolved V gene accounts for under half, and the remainder has no known explanation. The sample table contains about 98,000 clones; only one count was recorded for 70% to 80% of them. Clones ranked in the top ten supply roughly 17% of the sample. The sequenced sample was PBMCs. The source is a man in his sixties in good health and CMV-seropositive.

The chain carries TRBV25-1 and TRBJ1-4; 10 nucleotides match TRBD1. The CDR3 consists of 12 residues. In germline, CDR1 is MGHDK, CDR2 SYGVNS. V shed 9 bases and J 7 bases; nucleotides not matched to a gene: 2. DNA of the CDR3: TGTGCCAGGGGGGACAGGGGTGAAAAACTGTTTTTT. This codes for CARGDRGEKLFF.

This rearrangement joins TRBV18 to TRBJ2-1; tentatively, D is TRBD1 (6 bases). The CDR3 sequence is 14 residues long. The V end was cut by 0 bases, the J end by 9 bases, with 12 bases between. Looked up from germline, CDR1 is KGHSH and CDR2 is LQKENI. CDR3 amino acids: CASSPPAGVGEQFF. In DNA form, the CDR3 reads TGTGCCAGCTCACCACCTGCAGGGGTTGGTGAGCAGTTCTTC.

The chain is built from TRBV11-3 and TRBJ1-1; 7 nucleotides line up with TRBD1. CDR3 length equals 12 residues. Germline V lookup: CDR1 SGHNT, CDR2 YENEEA. The V segment lost 5 bases and the J segment 5 bases; nucleotides outside the gene matches: 2. CDR3 region: CASSAQGTEAFF. DNA for the CDR3: TGTGCCAGCAGCGCACAGGGGACTGAAGCTTTCTTT.

The CDR3 reads CASRQGDQPQHF. In DNA, the CDR3 is TGTGCCAGCAGACAGGGGGATCAGCCCCAGCATTTT. The V gene is TRBV27, the J gene TRBJ1-5; TRBD1 matches 8 bases. CDR3 length: 12 residues. Germline lookup yields CDR1 MNHEY and CDR2 SMNVEV (reference sequence). With V trimmed by 6 bases and J by 5 bases, 0 bases remained unmatched.

V gene TRBV7-8 combines with J gene TRBJ1-1, with a weak D call TRBD1 (5 bases). Trimming removed 7 bases from V and 1 base from J, with 10 bases in between. Germline-derived CDR1 and CDR2 are SGHVS and FQNEAQ. The CDR3 is made up of 13 amino acids. CDR3: CASTRGRNTEAFF. The CDR3, as DNA: TGTGCCAGCACCCGGGGGAGGAACACTGAAGCTTTCTTT.

The genes are TRBV7-2 and TRBJ1-1; no reliable D call. CDR1 is SGHTA, CDR2 FQGNSA, per germline. Trimming removed 5 bases from V and 5 bases from J, with 18 bases in between. The CDR3 totals 15 residues. DNA for the CDR3: TGTGCCAGCAGCCTCGGACTCCGTGGTGGTACTGAAGCTTTCTTT. It yields the protein CASSLGLRGGTEAFF.

The chain couples TRBV5-1 to TRBJ1-4, with 9 bases fitting TRBD1. The CDR3 is made up of 15 amino acids. V was clipped by 3 bases and J by 7 bases; unmatched bases: 7. Germline loops: CDR1 SGHRS, CDR2 YFSETQ. CDR3: CASSWGDRVIEKLFF. CDR3 in DNA: TGCGCCAGCAGCTGGGGGGACAGGGTTATTGAAAAACTGTTTTTT.

V usage is TRBV4-1 and J usage is TRBJ2-7; D is possibly TRBD1 (6 bases). This CDR3 is built from 14 residues. From germline, CDR1 is MGHRA and CDR2 YSYEKL. Trimming removed 0 bases at V and 2 bases at J, with 8 bases between. The CDR3 region is CASSQEDRAYEQYF. The CDR3 DNA follows: TGCGCCAGCAGCCAAGAGGACAGAGCCTACGAGCAGTACTTC.

The chain joins TRBV9 to TRBJ2-7, with 9 bases fitting TRBD1. The junction had 11 bases not matched to a gene; V was cut back by 0 bases and J by 7 bases. The CDR3 has 16 amino acids. Germline V gene lookup returns CDR1 SGDLS and CDR2 YYNGEE. CDR3 in DNA: TGTGCCAGCAGCGTAGCCCTACAGGGGGCATCGGGGGAGCAGTACTTC. It yields the protein CASSVALQGASGEQYF. Drawing the rest from reference TRBV9 and TRBJ2-7, the complete variable domain is DSGVTQTPKHLITATGQRVTLRCSPRSGDLSVYWYQQSLDQGLQFLIQYYNGEERAKGNILERFSAQQFPDLHSELNLSSLELGDSALYFCASSVALQGASGEQYFGPGTRLTVT.

The chain joins TRBV11-2 to TRBJ1-3; a possible D gene is TRBD1 (5 bases). Trimming took off 4 bases at V and 8 bases at J, with 15 bases between the two ends. The CDR3 spans 14 residues. The germline gives CDR1 SGHAT, CDR2 FQNNGV. The CDR3 DNA is TGTGCCAGCAGCTGGGTAGGAGGGACTGACACCATATATTTT. This encodes CASSWVGGTDTIYF. Looking up the rest from reference TRBV11-2 and TRBJ1-3 gives the full variable domain: EAGVAQSPRYKIIEKRQSVAFWCNPISGHATLYWYQQILGQGPKLLIQFQNNGVVDDSQLPKDRFSAERLKGVDSTLKIQPAKLEDSAVYLCASSWVGGTDTIYFGEGSWLTVV.

This clone was picked up a small number of times. The rearrangement links TRBV5-6 to TRBJ1-1, with 10 bases matching TRBD1. Per the germline V gene, CDR1 is SGHDT and CDR2 is YYEEEE. The CDR3 covers 19 residues. The junction had 17 bases not matched to a gene; V was cut back by 6 bases and J by 0 bases. CDR3 DNA: TGTGCCAGCACCCACCCCCCGGGACAGGGGAGGTCGATGAACACTGAAGCTTTCTTT. Encoded protein: CASTHPPGQGRSMNTEAFF. The complete variable domain, with remaining parts taken from reference TRBV5-6 and TRBJ1-1, reads DAGVTQSPTHLIKTRGQQVTLRCSPKSGHDTVSWYQQALGQGPQFIFQYYEEEERQRGNFPDRFSGHQFPNYSSELNVNALLLGDSALYLCASTHPPGQGRSMNTEAFFGQGTRLTVV.

The rearrangement joins TRBV4-1 to TRBJ1-5; TRBD1 might be the D (5 bases). This CDR3 comprises 16 residues. Trimming took 0 bases from V and 5 from J, leaving 14 bases between them. CDR1 is MGHRA, CDR2 YSYEKL, per germline. CDR3 DNA sequence: TGCGCCAGCAGCCAAGATTGGGCACAGGCTCATCAGCCCCAGCATTTT. Translating gives CASSQDWAQAHQPQHF.

J is TRBJ2-2 and V is TRBV6-1; 9 bases agree with TRBD2. Germline V gives CDR1 MNHNS, CDR2 SASEGT. J was trimmed by 5 bases and V by 4 bases; bases with no gene match: 17. This CDR3 has 19 residues. The CDR3 protein is CASSAGLNLGAGGTGELFF. The CDR3 DNA reads as TGTGCCAGCAGTGCCGGACTCAACTTGGGGGCGGGGGGGACCGGGGAGCTGTTTTTT.

CDR3 protein: CASSLAQGANEKLFF. The DNA for the CDR3 is TGTGCCAGCAGTTTAGCCCAGGGTGCTAATGAAAAACTGTTTTTT. J is TRBJ1-4 and V is TRBV27; perhaps TRBD1 as D (5 bases). The CDR3 totals 15 residues. CDR1 and CDR2 (germline): MNHEY, SMNVEV (reference sequence). Trimming removed 2 bases from V and 3 bases from J, with 10 bases in between. Combining the CDR3 with reference TRBV27 and TRBJ1-4 gives the whole variable domain EAQVTQNPRYLITVTGKKLTVTCSQNMNHEYMSWYRQDPGLGLRQIYYSMNVEVTDKGDVPEGYKVSRKEKRNFPLILESPSPNQTSLYFCASSLAQGANEKLFFGSGTQLSVL.

This clone has only a few counts. V usage is TRBV19 and J usage is TRBJ1-4, with 7 bases fitting TRBD1. The CDR3 extends over 14 amino acids. J lost 8 bases, V lost 5 bases, and 8 bases had no gene match. Germline values: CDR1 LNHDA, CDR2 SQIVND (reference sequence). The CDR3 DNA is TGTGCCAGTAGTGTCACAGGGGCGGAAGAAAAACTGTTTTTT. Encoded protein: CASSVTGAEEKLFF. The complete variable domain, with remaining parts taken from reference TRBV19 and TRBJ1-4, reads DGGITQSPKYLFRKEGQNVTLSCEQNLNHDAMYWYRQDPGQGLRLIYYSQIVNDFQKGDIAEGYSVSREKKESFPLTVTSAQKNPTAFYLCASSVTGAEEKLFFGSGTQLSVL.

This clone was seen just once. The chain has TRBV29-1 and TRBJ1-2; possible D gene TRBD1, 5 bases. Germline CDR1 and CDR2: SQVTM and ANQGSEA. This CDR3 comprises 12 residues. V gave up 3 bases and J gave up 4 bases, with 9 bases separating them. The CDR3 is CSVDTGGYGYTF. DNA of the CDR3: TGCAGCGTTGATACGGGGGGCTATGGCTACACCTTC.

Comment on this clone: Its ends do not fully match the called genes, so a read error is possible. The chain employs TRBV9 and TRBJ2-3; TRBD1 matches 8 bases. CDR1 is SGDLS, CDR2 YYNGEE, per germline. CDR3 length equals 13 residues. DNA of the CDR3: TGTGCCAGCAGCGTAGGAGTGTGGGACAGGCTGGATTTT. As protein: CASSVGVWDRLDF.

As concerns this clone: An end of the junction does not agree with germline; a read error may underlie this. This sample also contains other DNA sequences that code for the same CDR3. This sequence joins TRBV28 and TRBJ1-2; 7 bases are a match to TRBD1. The CDR3 is made up of 14 amino acids. Germline V gene data show CDR1 as MDHEN and CDR2 as SYDVKM. CDR3 loop: CASNRQGQDYGYTF. In nucleotides, the CDR3 is TGTGCCAGCAATCGACAGGGACAAGATTATGGTTACACCTTC.

This clone was observed a single time. V is TRBV9 and J is TRBJ2-5, with D possibly matching TRBD1 (5 bases). V dropped 1 base and J dropped 5 bases, with 15 bases sitting between them. The CDR3 consists of 15 residues. The germline gives CDR1 SGDLS, CDR2 YYNGEE. The chain's CDR3 is CASSVSGLVLETQYF. CDR3 in DNA: TGTGCCAGCAGCGTATCAGGGCTAGTTCTGGAGACCCAGTACTTC.

The chain links TRBV27 to TRBJ1-5; TRBD1 is a possible D gene (5 bases). This CDR3 is built from 16 residues. Trimming stripped 5 bases from V and 4 bases from J, with 18 bases between. Germline V gene sequence: CDR1 MNHEY, CDR2 SMNVEV (reference sequence). The DNA of the CDR3 is TGTGCCAGCAGTCCGCGGGACGGTCGGTGGAATCAGCCCCAGCATTTT. It translates to CASSPRDGRWNQPQHF.

This chain joins TRBV5-4 and TRBJ1-2; 10 positions match TRBD1. The CDR3 spans 19 residues. With 0 bases clipped from V and 8 bases from J, the junction kept 19 bases outside the gene matches. Germline V lookup: CDR1 SGHNT, CDR2 YYREEE (reference sequence). DNA of the CDR3: TGTGCCAGCAGCTTGGAGTTGTTTAGGGGTGGACAGGGGGACCGGGGCTACACCTTC. It yields the protein CASSLELFRGGQGDRGYTF.

This sequence joins TRBV7-3 and TRBJ1-6; D is perhaps TRBD1 (5 bases). Germline V CDR1 and CDR2: SGHTA, FQGTGA. The CDR3 totals 14 residues. V lost 0 bases to trimming and J lost 14 bases, with 14 bases between them. This chain's CDR3 is CASSLTSTARALHF. The CDR3 DNA follows: TGTGCCAGCAGCTTAACATCGACAGCTCGGGCCCTCCACTTT.

CDR3 sequence: CASSRPQGALYGYTF. CDR3 DNA sequence: TGTGCCAGCAGCCGGCCGCAGGGGGCTCTCTATGGCTACACCTTC. The rearrangement uses TRBV5-4 and TRBJ1-2, with 8 bases identical to TRBD1. The ends lost 4 bases at V and 4 bases at J; junction bases unmatched: 9. Germline lookup yields CDR1 SGHNT and CDR2 YYREEE (reference sequence). The CDR3 extends over 15 amino acids.

The chain couples TRBV5-8 to TRBJ2-5; 12 bases are a match to TRBD1. The J call is in doubt because the DNA end fits TRBJ2-7 better. CDR1 SGHTS and CDR2 YDEGEE come from the germline V gene. This CDR3 spans 15 amino acids. The CDR3 DNA is TGTGCCAGCAGCCCGGGACAGGGGGCTTTTAACGAGCAGTACTTC. This encodes CASSPGQGAFNEQYF.

This clone appeared once. The chain combines TRBV28 with TRBJ1-2; TRBD1 is a possible D gene (6 bases). This CDR3 has 14 amino acids. From germline, CDR1 is MDHEN and CDR2 SYDVKM. V dropped 2 bases and J dropped 2 bases, with 9 bases sitting between them. The CDR3 region is CASSLPGGNYGYTF. The CDR3 DNA follows: TGTGCCAGCAGTTTACCTGGGGGCAACTATGGCTACACCTTC.

This rearrangement joins TRBV25-1 to TRBJ2-7; D gene ambiguous. Trimming took 6 bases from V and 0 from J, leaving 9 bases between them. Looked up from germline, CDR1 is MGHDK and CDR2 is SYGVNS. CDR3 size: 13 residues. The CDR3 nucleotides read TGTGCCAGCAGGAGCCCCCTCTCCTACGAGCAGTACTTC. Translation gives CASRSPLSYEQYF.

This rearrangement joins TRBV5-1 to TRBJ2-7; no clear D gene. This CDR3 contains 13 residues. Germline V lookup: CDR1 SGHRS, CDR2 YFSETQ. The V end was cut by 1 base, the J end by 7 bases, with 12 bases between. CDR3 DNA: TGCGCCAGCAGCTTGACTTACCTGTCTGAGCAGTACTTC. It is translated as CASSLTYLSEQYF.

Points on this clone: The sample contains more than one DNA sequence encoding this CDR3. This chain uses TRBV5-1 with TRBJ1-6; 7 nucleotides match TRBD1. J lost 0 bases, V lost 0 bases, and 3 bases had no gene match. The CDR3 has 17 amino acids. From germline, CDR1 is SGHRS and CDR2 YFSETQ. CDR3 DNA sequence: TGCGCCAGCAGCTTGGCGGGACAGAGCTCCTATAATTCACCCCTCCACTTT. This gives the protein CASSLAGQSSYNSPLHF.